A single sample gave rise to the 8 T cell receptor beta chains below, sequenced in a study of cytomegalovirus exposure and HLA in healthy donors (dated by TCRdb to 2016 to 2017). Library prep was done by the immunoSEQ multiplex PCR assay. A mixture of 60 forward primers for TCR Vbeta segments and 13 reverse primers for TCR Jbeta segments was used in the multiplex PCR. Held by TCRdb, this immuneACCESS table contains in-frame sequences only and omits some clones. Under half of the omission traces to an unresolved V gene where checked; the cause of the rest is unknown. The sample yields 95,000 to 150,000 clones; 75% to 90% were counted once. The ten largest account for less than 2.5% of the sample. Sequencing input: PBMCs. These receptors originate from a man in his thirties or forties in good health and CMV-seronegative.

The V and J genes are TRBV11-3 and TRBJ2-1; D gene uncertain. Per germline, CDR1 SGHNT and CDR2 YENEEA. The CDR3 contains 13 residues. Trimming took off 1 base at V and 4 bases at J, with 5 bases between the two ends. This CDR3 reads CASSLAGYNEQFF. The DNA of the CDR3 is TGTGCCAGCAGCTTAGCGGGTTACAATGAGCAGTTCTTC.

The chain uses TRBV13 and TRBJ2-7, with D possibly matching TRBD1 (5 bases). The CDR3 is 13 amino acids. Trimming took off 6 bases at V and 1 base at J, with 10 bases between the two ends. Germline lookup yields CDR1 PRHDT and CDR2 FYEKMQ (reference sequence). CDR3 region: CASREQVSYEQYF. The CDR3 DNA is TGTGCCAGCAGGGAACAGGTGTCCTACGAGCAGTACTTC.

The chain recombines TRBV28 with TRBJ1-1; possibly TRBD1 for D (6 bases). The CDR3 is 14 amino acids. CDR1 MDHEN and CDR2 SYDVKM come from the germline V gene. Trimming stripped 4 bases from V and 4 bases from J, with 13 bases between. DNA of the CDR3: TGTGCCAGCAGTTCGGGACAATGGGGCACTGAAGCTTTCTTT. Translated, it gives CASSSGQWGTEAFF.

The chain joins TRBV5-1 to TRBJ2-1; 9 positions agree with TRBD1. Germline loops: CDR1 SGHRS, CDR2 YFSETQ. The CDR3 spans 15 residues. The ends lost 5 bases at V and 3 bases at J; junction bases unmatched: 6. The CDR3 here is CASSLTGGGYNEQFF. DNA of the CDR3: TGCGCCAGCAGTTTAACAGGGGGCGGCTACAATGAGCAGTTCTTC.

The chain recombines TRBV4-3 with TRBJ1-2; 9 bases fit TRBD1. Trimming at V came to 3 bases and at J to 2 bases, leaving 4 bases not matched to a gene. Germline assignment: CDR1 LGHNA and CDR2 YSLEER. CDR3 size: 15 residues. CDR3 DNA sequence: TGCGCCAGCAGCCAGCGGACAGGGGTAAACTATGGCTACACCTTC. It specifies CASSQRTGVNYGYTF.

CDR3 nucleotide sequence: TGTGCCAGTAGTATAGGTCCCCGCGTAGCCCAGCATTTT. Translation: CASSIGPRVAQHF. V is TRBV19 and J is TRBJ1-5; no firm D call. Germline V lookup: CDR1 LNHDA, CDR2 SQIVND (reference sequence). This CDR3 region has 13 residues. V was trimmed by 1 base and J by 11 bases, leaving 12 bases between them.

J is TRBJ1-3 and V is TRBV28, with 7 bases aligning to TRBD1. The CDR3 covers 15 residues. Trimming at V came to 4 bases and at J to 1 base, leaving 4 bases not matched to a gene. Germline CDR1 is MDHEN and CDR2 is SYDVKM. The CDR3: CASSSTGASGNTIYF. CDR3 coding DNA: TGTGCCAGCAGTTCCACAGGGGCTTCTGGAAACACCATATATTTT.

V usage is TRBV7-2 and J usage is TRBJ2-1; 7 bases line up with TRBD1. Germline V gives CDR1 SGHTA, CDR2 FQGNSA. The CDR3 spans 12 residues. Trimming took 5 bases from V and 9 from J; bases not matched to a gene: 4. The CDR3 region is CASSVGGSEQFF. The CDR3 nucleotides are TGTGCCAGCAGCGTAGGGGGCTCTGAGCAGTTCTTC.